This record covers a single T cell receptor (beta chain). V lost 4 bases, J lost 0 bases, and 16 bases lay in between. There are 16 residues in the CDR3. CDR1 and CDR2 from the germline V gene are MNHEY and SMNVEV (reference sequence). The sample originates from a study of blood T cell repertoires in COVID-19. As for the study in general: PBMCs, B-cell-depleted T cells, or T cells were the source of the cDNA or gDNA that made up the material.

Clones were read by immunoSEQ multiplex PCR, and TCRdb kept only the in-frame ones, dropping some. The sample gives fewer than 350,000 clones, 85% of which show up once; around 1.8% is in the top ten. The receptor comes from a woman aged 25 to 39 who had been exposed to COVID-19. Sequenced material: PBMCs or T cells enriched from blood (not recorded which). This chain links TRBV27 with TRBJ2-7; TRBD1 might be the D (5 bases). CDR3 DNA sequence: TGTGCCAGCAGTTCACGTCAGGGAAGGAGCTCCTACGAGCAGTACTTC. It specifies CASSSRQGRSSYEQYF.